Here is one TCR beta chain with its context. This CDR3 spans 12 amino acids. CDR1 is SGHNT, CDR2 YYREEE, per germline (reference sequence). V lost 4 bases, J lost 7 bases, and 8 bases lay in between. The source of the sample is a study of graft-versus-host responses after intestinal transplantation. Study-wide context: Transplants given to recipients were multivisceral, liver-intestinal, or isolated intestinal.

Tissue processing of the graft released intraepithelial and lamina propria lymphocytes from it. Profiling relied on immunoSEQ multiplex PCR, and the TCRdb table lists in-frame clones only, not all of them. Counted here are 4,000 or so clones, approximately 85% occurring once; the ten biggest clones make up around 5%. The sequencing used ileum tissue, collected 650 to 670 days after intestinal transplant. V and J are TRBV5-4 and TRBJ2-2; D is uncertain. The TCR comes from a human patient who received an intestinal transplant, so some T cells may come from the graft donor. The CDR3 nucleotides are TGTGCCAGCAGCCAGCTCGTCGGGGAGCTGTTTTTT. This translates into CASSQLVGELFF. Using reference TRBV5-4 and TRBJ2-2 for the parts outside the CDR3, the full variable domain is ETGVTQSPTHLIKTRGQQVTLRCSSQSGHNTVSWYQQALGQGPQFIFQYYREEENGRGNFPPRFSGLQFPNYSSELNVNALELDDSALYLCASSQLVGELFFGEGSRLTVL.